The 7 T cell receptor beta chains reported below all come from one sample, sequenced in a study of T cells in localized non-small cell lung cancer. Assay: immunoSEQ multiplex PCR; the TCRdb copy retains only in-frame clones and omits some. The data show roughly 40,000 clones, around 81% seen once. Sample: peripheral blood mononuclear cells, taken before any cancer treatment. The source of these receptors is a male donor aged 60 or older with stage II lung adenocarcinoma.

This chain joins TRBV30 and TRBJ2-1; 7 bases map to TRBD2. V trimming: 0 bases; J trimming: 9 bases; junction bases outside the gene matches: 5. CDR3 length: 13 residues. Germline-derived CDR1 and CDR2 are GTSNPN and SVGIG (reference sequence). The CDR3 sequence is CAWSVGGSGEQFF. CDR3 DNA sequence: TGTGCCTGGAGTGTAGGCGGGAGCGGTGAGCAGTTCTTC. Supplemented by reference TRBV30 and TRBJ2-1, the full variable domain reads SQTIHQWPATLVQPVGSPLSLECTVEGTSNPNLYWYRQAAGRGLQLLFYSVGIGQISSEVPQNLSASRPQDRQFILSSKKLLLSDSGFYLCAWSVGGSGEQFFGPGTRLTVL.

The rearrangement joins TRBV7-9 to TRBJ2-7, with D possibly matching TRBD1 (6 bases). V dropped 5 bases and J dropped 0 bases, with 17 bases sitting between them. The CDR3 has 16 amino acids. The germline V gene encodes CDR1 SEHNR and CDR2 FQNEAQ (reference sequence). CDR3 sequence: CASSDLVTGASYEQYF. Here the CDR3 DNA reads TGTGCCAGCAGCGACCTGGTGACAGGCGCCTCCTACGAGCAGTACTTC.

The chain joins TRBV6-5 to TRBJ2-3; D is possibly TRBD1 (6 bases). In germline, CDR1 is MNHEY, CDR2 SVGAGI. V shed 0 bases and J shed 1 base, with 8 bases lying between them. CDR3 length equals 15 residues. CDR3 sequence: CASSYSDRGTDTQYF. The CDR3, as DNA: TGTGCCAGCAGTTACTCGGACAGAGGCACAGATACGCAGTATTTT.

The CDR3 nucleotides are TGTGCCAGCAGCTCCGGACTGGGTACGCAGTATTTT. Amino acid sequence: CASSSGLGTQYF. V usage is TRBV7-2 and J usage is TRBJ2-3; possibly TRBD2 for D (5 bases). The CDR3 has 12 residues. V lost 4 bases and J lost 8, with 10 bases in between. The V gene's germline CDR1 is SGHTA and CDR2 FQGNSA. Combining the CDR3 with reference TRBV7-2 and TRBJ2-3 gives the whole variable domain GAGVSQSPSNKVTEKGKDVELRCDPISGHTALYWYRQSLGQGLEFLIYFQGNSAPDKSGLPSDRFSAERTGGSVSTLTIQRTQQEDSAVYLCASSSGLGTQYFGPGTRLTVL.

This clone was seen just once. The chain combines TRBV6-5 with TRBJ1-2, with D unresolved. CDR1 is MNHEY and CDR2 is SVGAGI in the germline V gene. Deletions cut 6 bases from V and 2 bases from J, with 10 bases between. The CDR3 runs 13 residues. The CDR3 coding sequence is TGTGCCAGCAGCCCCGAAGTAAACTATGGCTACACCTTC. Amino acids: CASSPEVNYGYTF.

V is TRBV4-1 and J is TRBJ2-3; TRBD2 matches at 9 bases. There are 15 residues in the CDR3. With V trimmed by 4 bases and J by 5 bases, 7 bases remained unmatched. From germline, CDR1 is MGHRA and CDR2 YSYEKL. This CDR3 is CASSPPGAGGDTQYF. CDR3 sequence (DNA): TGCGCCAGCAGCCCCCCCGGAGCGGGGGGAGATACGCAGTATTTT.

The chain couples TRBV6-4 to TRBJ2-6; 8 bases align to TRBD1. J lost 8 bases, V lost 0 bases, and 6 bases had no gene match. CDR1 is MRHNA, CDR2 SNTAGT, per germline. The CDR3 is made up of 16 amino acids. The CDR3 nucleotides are TGTGCCAGCAGTGACTCGAGTGGGGACAGGACCAACGTCCTGACTTTC. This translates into CASSDSSGDRTNVLTF.